Detailed here is one T cell receptor (beta chain). Per the germline V gene, CDR1 is MNHNS and CDR2 is SASEGT. The CDR3 sequence is 13 residues long. Trimming cost V 0 bases and J 8 bases, with 9 bases left between them. The entry originates in a study of patients with pleural tuberculosis. In TCRdb, the reads were re-called with MiXCR into one record per CDR3 protein. The sample contains nearly 30,000 distinct CDR3 sequences, about a sixth of which appear only once. The origin of this receptor is a human donor with pleural tuberculosis. V gene TRBV6-1 combines with J gene TRBJ2-3; no reliable D call. The sequenced sample was peripheral blood. CDR3 DNA sequence: TGTGCCAGCAGTGAAGCTGGAGAAGGTACGCAGTATTTT. Translated: CASSEAGEGTQYF.